The clone carrying this T cell receptor beta chain appeared many times. Its specificity is not known. Healthy Caucasian individuals from Russia aged roughly 6 to 90 were enrolled as donors. The data derive from a study of blood T cells in healthy people across ages. Study-wide findings and caveats: The authors considered diversity estimates from one million T cells to be underestimates. A roughly linear fall in TCR beta diversity per million T cells was seen with increasing age. It was the long-lived donors that had more naive CD4+ cells and higher diversity than aged donors.

Then a second PCR, running about 6 to 12 cycles, was carried out with a sample-barcoded 5' primer and a J-beta primer mix. TCRdb re-analysed the 5' RACE reads in MiXCR, keeping a single row per CDR3 protein. Of about 1,500,000 distinct CDR3 sequences in the sample, roughly 28% were seen once. The sequence was obtained from a woman aged 25 to 39 in good health. Sequenced: blood.

CDR3 coding DNA: TGTGCCAGCAGCTTAACATCCTGGACAGAATTCTCCTACGAGCAGTACTTC. This translates into CASSLTSWTEFSYEQYF. The rearrangement joins TRBV7-2 to TRBJ2-7, with D possibly matching TRBD1 (6 bases). The CDR3 loop spans 17 amino acids. Germline-derived CDR1 and CDR2 are SGHTA and FQGNSA. V shed 2 bases and J shed 0 bases, with 17 bases lying between them.